This is a list of T cell receptor beta chains from one sample in a study of blood T cell repertoires in COVID-19. The table came from immunoSEQ multiplex PCR; TCRdb's copy has only in-frame clones and leaves some out. The sample shows 210,000 or so clones, about 90% of them seen only once. Sample: peripheral blood. The receptor source for this set is a woman between 18 and 29 years old who had recovered from COVID-19. CDR3s include the opening cysteine and the closing phenylalanine or tryptophan. The order of the fields is V gene, J gene, CDR3 protein.

V gene: TRBV7-8
J gene: TRBJ1-4
CDR3 protein: CASSLYGRLDEKLFF

V gene: TRBV7-2
J gene: TRBJ1-2
CDR3 protein: CASSLVGDGYTF

V gene: TRBV30
J gene: TRBJ2-5
CDR3 protein: CAWSGDSSGRTQYF

V gene: TRBV27
J gene: TRBJ1-5
CDR3 protein: CASSLGGSQPQHF

V gene: TRBV7-2
J gene: TRBJ2-7
CDR3 protein: CASSPQGQGTYEQYF

V gene: TRBV7-9
J gene: TRBJ1-1
CDR3 protein: CASSLLEGTEAFF

V gene: TRBV5-4
J gene: TRBJ2-5
CDR3 protein: CASSLEGVRETQYF

V gene: TRBV6-2/TRBV6-3
J gene: TRBJ2-7
CDR3 protein: CASSQGVYEQYF

V gene: TRBV6-5
J gene: TRBJ1-3
CDR3 protein: CASSYSKATGKNTIYF

V gene: TRBV19
J gene: TRBJ1-1
CDR3 protein: CASSVTDRGNEAFF

V gene: TRBV6-5
J gene: TRBJ2-1
CDR3 protein: CASSYDLRGNEQFF

V gene: TRBV6-5
J gene: TRBJ2-7
CDR3 protein: CASSLGQGLGEQYF

V gene: TRBV18
J gene: TRBJ1-3
CDR3 protein: CASSPKSVHTIYF

V gene: TRBV5-1
J gene: TRBJ2-7
CDR3 protein: CASSAAGGERSTYEQYF

V gene: TRBV19
J gene: TRBJ2-4
CDR3 protein: CASSPGDDRRNIQYF

V gene: TRBV6-1
J gene: TRBJ2-2
CDR3 protein: CASSGPGRASPNTGELFF

V gene: TRBV5-1
J gene: TRBJ2-3
CDR3 protein: CASSFDPGQDFTDTQYF

V gene: TRBV5-4
J gene: TRBJ2-5
CDR3 protein: CASSSPGLRETQYF

V gene: TRBV7-9
J gene: TRBJ2-1
CDR3 protein: CASSSPTRPNEQFF

V gene: TRBV30
J gene: TRBJ2-6
CDR3 protein: CAWSSLELPGANVLTF

V gene: TRBV14
J gene: TRBJ1-1
CDR3 protein: CASSHPGNTEAFF

V gene: TRBV6-6
J gene: TRBJ2-1
CDR3 protein: CASRITGTSGSAEQFF

V gene: TRBV9
J gene: TRBJ2-7
CDR3 protein: CASSPTGSYEQYF

V gene: TRBV21-1
J gene: TRBJ2-1
CDR3 protein: CASSHRRELWSSEQFF

V gene: TRBV19
J gene: TRBJ2-2
CDR3 protein: CASSTTGAGELFF

V gene: TRBV10-3
J gene: TRBJ1-1
CDR3 protein: CAISEPMFTGDTEAFF

V gene: TRBV7-2
J gene: TRBJ1-1
CDR3 protein: CASSFSGSTEAFF

V gene: TRBV19
J gene: TRBJ2-1
CDR3 protein: CASSVGQGTNEQFF

V gene: TRBV9
J gene: TRBJ2-1
CDR3 protein: CASSVVANEQFF

V gene: TRBV5-4
J gene: TRBJ2-1
CDR3 protein: CASSLGGSGRAGNEQFF

V gene: TRBV4-3
J gene: TRBJ2-5
CDR3 protein: CASSLIGSRQETQYF

V gene: TRBV14
J gene: TRBJ2-7
CDR3 protein: CASSQGRGSSTRQYF

V gene: TRBV18
J gene: TRBJ1-5
CDR3 protein: CASSRDRDQPQHF

V gene: TRBV10-3
J gene: TRBJ1-2
CDR3 protein: CATLEGSIYGYTF

V gene: TRBV9
J gene: TRBJ2-7
CDR3 protein: CASSAGTGAFYEQYF

V gene: TRBV27
J gene: TRBJ1-1
CDR3 protein: CASSLLTGVNTEAFF

V gene: TRBV2
J gene: TRBJ1-5
CDR3 protein: CASRHDSSNQPQHF

V gene: TRBV28
J gene: TRBJ1-4
CDR3 protein: CASSPIGVNEKLFF

V gene: TRBV30
J gene: TRBJ2-1
CDR3 protein: CAWRHTSGTVEQFF

V gene: TRBV18
J gene: TRBJ2-2
CDR3 protein: CASSPRAAGINTGELFF

V gene: TRBV7-3
J gene: TRBJ2-1
CDR3 protein: CASSLAGGDNEQFF

V gene: TRBV4-2
J gene: TRBJ2-5
CDR3 protein: CASTAGVGEETQYF